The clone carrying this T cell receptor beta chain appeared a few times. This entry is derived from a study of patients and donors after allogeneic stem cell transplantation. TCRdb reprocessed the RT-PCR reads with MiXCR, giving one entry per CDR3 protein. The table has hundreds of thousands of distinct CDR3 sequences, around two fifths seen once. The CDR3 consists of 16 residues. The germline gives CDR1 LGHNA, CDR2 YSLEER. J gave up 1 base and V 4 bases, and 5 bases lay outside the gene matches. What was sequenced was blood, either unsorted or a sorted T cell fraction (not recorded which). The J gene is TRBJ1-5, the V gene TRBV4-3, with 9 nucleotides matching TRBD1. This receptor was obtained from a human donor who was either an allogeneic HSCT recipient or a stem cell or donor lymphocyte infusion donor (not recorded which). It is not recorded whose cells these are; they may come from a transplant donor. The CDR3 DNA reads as TGCGCCAGCAGCCGAGGACAGGGGAGAAGCAATCAGCCCCAGCATTTT. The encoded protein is CASSRGQGRSNQPQHF.